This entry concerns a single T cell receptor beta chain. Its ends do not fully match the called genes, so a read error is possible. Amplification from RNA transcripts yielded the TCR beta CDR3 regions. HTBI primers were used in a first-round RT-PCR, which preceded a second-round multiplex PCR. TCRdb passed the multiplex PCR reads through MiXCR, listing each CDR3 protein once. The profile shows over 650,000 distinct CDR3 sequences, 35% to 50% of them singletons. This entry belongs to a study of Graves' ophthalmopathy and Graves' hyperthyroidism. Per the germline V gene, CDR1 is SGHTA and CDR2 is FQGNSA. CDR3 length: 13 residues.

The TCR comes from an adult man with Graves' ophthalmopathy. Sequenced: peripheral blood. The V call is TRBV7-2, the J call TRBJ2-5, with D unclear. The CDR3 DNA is TGTGCCAACAGCTTGGGCCAGAAAGAGACCCAGTACTTC. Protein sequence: CANSLGQKETQYF. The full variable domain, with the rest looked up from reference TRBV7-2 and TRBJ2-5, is GAGVSQSPSNKVTEKGKDVELRCDPISGHTALYWYRQSLGQGLEFLIYFQGNSAPDKSGLPSDRFSAERTGGSVSTLTIQRTQQEDSAVYLCANSLGQKETQYFGPGTRLLVL.